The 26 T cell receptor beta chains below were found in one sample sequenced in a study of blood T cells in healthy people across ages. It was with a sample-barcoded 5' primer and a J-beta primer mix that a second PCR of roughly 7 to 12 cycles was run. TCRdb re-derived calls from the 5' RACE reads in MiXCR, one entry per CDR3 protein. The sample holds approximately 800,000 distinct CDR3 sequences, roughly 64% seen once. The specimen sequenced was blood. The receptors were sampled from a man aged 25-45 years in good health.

CDR3 in amino acids: CASSLERVNTEAFF. CDR3 coding DNA: TGTGCCAGCAGTTTGGAACGAGTGAACACTGAAGCTTTCTTT. This chain uses TRBV27 with TRBJ1-1; D ambiguous. With 3 bases removed from V and 0 bases from J, the gap between germline ends came to 8 bases. Germline CDR1 is MNHEY and CDR2 is SMNVEV (reference sequence). CDR3 size: 14 residues.

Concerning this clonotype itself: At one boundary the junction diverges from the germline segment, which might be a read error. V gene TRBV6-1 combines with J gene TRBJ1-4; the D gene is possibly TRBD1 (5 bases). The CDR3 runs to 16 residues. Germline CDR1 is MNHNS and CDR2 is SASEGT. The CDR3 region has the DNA TGTGTCAGCAGTGAACGGGGCCTCATCCTTAATGAAAAACTGTTTTTT. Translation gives CVSSERGLILNEKLFF.

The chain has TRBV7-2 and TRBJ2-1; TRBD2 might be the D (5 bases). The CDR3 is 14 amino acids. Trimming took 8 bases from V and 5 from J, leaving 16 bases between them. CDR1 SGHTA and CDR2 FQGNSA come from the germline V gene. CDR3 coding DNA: TGTGCCAGCTCCAAACTAGTCCAGGACAATGAGCAGTTCTTC. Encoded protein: CASSKLVQDNEQFF.

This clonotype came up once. CDR3 DNA sequence: TGCAGTGCGGCGTCTAGCGGGCACACAGATACGCAGTATTTT. Its translation is CSAASSGHTDTQYF. V and J are TRBV20-1 and TRBJ2-3; 8 bases map to TRBD2. The germline CDR1 and CDR2 sequences are DFQATT and SNEGSKA (reference sequence). The CDR3 runs 14 residues. The V and J ends lost 6 bases and 2 bases, in that order; junction bases with no gene match: 7.

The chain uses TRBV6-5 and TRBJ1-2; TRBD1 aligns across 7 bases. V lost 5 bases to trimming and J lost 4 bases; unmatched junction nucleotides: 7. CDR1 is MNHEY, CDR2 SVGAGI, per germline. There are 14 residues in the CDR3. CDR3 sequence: CASSLSTGLYGYTF. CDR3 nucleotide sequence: TGTGCCAGCAGTCTATCGACAGGGCTCTATGGCTACACCTTC.

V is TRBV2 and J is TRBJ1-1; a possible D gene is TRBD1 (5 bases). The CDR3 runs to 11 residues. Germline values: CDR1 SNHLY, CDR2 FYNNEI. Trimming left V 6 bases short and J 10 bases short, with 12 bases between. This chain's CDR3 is CASRDNLRAFF. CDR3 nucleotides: TGTGCCAGCAGGGACAATCTCCGAGCTTTCTTT.

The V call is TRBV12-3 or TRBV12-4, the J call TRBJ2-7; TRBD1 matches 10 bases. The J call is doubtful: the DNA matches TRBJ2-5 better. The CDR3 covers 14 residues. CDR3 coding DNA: TGTGCCAGCAGTTTCCGGACAGGGGGGGAGACCCAGTACTTC. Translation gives CASSFRTGGETQYF.

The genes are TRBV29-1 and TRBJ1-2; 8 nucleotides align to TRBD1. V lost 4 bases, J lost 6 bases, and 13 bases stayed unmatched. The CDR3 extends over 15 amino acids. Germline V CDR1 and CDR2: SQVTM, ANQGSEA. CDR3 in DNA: TGCAGCGTTGGCCCACAGGGGGGGCCCGAACATGGCTACACCTTC. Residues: CSVGPQGGPEHGYTF.

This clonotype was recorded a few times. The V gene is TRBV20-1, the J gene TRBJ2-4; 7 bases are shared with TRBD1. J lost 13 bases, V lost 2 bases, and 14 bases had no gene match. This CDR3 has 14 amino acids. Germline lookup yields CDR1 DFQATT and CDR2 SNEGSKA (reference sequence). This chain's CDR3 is CSARIPGTAREQYF. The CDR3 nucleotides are TGCAGTGCTAGAATACCCGGGACAGCGAGGGAGCAGTACTTC.

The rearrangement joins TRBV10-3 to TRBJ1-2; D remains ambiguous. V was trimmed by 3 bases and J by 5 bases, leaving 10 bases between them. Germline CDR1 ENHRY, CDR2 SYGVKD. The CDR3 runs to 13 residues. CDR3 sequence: CAISESVGYGYTF. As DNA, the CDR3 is TGTGCCATCAGTGAATCAGTGGGTTATGGCTACACCTTC.

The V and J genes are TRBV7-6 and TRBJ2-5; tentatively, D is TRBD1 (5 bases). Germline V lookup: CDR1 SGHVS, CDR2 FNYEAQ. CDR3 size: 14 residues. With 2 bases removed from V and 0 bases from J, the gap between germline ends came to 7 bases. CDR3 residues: CASSLRTYQETQYF. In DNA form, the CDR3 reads TGTGCCAGCAGCTTAAGGACATACCAAGAGACCCAGTACTTC.

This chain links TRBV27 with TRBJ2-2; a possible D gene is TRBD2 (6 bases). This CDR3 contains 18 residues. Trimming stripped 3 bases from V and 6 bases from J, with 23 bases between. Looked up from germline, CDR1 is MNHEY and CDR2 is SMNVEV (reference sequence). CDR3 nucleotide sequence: TGTGCCAGCAGTTTTATGAGTGCCCGTCTGGGGGGTCCCGGGGAGCTGTTTTTT. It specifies CASSFMSARLGGPGELFF.

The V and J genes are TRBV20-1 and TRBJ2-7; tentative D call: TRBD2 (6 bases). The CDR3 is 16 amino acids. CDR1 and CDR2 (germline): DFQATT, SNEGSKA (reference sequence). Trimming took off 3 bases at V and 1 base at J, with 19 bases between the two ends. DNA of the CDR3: TGCAGTGCTAGGTCCGGGGCTAGCGCCCTTTCCTACGAGCAGTACTTC. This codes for CSARSGASALSYEQYF.

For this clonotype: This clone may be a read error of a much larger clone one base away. The DNA of the CDR3 is TGTGCCAGCAGTCCCCTCGGCGGGGGGGCCAATGAGCAGTACTTC. Translated, it gives CASSPLGGGANEQYF. The chain combines TRBV27 with TRBJ2-7, with 9 bases aligning to TRBD2. J was trimmed by 7 bases and V by 5 bases; bases with no gene match: 12. The CDR3 covers 15 residues. CDR1 is MNHEY, CDR2 SMNVEV, per germline (reference sequence).

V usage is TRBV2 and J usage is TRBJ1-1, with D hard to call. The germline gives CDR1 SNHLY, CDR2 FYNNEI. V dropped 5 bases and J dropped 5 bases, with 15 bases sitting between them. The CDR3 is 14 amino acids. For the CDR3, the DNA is TGTGCCAGCAGTTTACAGAGCATGAGGACTGAAGCTTTCTTT. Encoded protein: CASSLQSMRTEAFF. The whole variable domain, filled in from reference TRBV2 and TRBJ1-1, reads EPEVTQTPSHQVTQMGQEVILRCVPISNHLYFYWYRQILGQKVEFLVSFYNNEISEKSEIFDDQFSVERPDGSNFTLKIRSTKLEDSAMYFCASSLQSMRTEAFFGQGTRLTVV.

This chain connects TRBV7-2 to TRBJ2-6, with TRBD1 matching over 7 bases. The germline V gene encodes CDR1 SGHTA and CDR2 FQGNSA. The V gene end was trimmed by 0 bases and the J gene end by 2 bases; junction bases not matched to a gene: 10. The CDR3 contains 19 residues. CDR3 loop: CASSLARTGGATGANVLTF. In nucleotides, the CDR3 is TGTGCCAGCAGCTTAGCTCGGACAGGTGGGGCCACTGGGGCCAACGTCCTGACTTTC.

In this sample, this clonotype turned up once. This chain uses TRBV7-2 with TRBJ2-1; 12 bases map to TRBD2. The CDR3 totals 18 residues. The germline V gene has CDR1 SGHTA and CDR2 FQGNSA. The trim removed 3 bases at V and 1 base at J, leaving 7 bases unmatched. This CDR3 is CASSLLPLAGGSYNEQFF. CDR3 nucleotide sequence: TGTGCCAGCAGCTTGCTACCACTAGCGGGAGGATCCTACAATGAGCAGTTCTTC.

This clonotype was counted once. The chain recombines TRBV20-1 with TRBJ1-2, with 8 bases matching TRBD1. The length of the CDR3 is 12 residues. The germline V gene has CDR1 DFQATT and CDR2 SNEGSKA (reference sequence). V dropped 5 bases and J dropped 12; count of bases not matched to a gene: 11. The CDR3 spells CSAGSGGWLNTF. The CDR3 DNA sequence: TGCAGTGCTGGATCAGGGGGCTGGTTGAACACCTTC.

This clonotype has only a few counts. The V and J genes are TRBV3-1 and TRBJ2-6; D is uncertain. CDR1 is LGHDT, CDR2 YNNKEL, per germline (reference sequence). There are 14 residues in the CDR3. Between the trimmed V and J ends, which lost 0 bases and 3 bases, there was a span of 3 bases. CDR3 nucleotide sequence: TGTGCCAGCAGCCAAGAATATGGGGCCAACGTCCTGACTTTC. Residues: CASSQEYGANVLTF.

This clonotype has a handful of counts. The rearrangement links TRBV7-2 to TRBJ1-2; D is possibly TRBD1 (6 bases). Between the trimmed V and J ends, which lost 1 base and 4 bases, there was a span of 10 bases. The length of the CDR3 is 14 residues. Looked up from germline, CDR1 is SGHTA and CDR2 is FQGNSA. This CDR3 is CASSLDGGAYGYTF. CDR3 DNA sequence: TGTGCCAGCAGCTTAGACGGGGGGGCCTATGGCTACACCTTC. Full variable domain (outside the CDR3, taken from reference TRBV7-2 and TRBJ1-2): GAGVSQSPSNKVTEKGKDVELRCDPISGHTALYWYRQSLGQGLEFLIYFQGNSAPDKSGLPSDRFSAERTGGSVSTLTIQRTQQEDSAVYLCASSLDGGAYGYTFGSGTRLTVV.

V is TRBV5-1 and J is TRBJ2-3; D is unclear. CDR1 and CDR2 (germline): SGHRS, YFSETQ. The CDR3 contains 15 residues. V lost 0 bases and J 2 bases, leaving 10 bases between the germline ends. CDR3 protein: CASSLDLPDTDTQYF. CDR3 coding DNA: TGCGCCAGCAGCTTGGATCTCCCCGACACAGATACGCAGTATTTT.

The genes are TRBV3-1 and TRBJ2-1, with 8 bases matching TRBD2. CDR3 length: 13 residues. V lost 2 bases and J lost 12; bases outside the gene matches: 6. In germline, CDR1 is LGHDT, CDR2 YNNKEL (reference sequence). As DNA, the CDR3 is TGTGCCAGCAGCCAAAGCTTAGCGGGACCGCAGTTCTTC. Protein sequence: CASSQSLAGPQFF.

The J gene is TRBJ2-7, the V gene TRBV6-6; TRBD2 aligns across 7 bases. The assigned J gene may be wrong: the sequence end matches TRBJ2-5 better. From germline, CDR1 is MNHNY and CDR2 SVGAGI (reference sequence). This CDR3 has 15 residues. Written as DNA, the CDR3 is TGTGCCAGCGGTTCGAGTGGACTAGTCGCAGAGACCCAGTACTTC. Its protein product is CASGSSGLVAETQYF.

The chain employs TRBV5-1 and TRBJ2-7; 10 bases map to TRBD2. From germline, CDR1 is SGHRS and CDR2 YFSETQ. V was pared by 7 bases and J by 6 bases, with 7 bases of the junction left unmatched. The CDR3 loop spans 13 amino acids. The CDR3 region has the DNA TGCGCCAGCTACCTAGCGGGAGAGGGCGAGCAGTACTTC. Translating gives CASYLAGEGEQYF.

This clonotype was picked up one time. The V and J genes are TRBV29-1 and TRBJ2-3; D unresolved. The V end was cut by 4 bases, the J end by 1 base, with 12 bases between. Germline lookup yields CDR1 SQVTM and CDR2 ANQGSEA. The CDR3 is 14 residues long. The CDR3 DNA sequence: TGCAGCGTTGCCTTAGTTGTCGGCACAGATACGCAGTATTTT. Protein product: CSVALVVGTDTQYF.

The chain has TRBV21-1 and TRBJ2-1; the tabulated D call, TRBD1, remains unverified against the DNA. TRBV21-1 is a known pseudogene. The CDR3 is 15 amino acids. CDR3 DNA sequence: TGTGCCAGCAGCAAAGAAACGGGGGGGTACAATGAGCAGTTCTTC. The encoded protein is CASSKETGGYNEQFF.